The entry below gives a single TCR beta chain sequence along with its context. This sample stems from a study of blood T cell repertoires in COVID-19. The assay was immunoSEQ multiplex PCR, and TCRdb's table has in-frame clones only and misses some. The profile shows around 190,000 clones, roughly 86% of them singletons. V lost 2 bases and J lost 6, with 11 bases in between. Germline assignment: CDR1 MNHNS and CDR2 SASEGT. The CDR3 is made up of 14 amino acids. The sequence was obtained from a man aged 40-50 years with acute COVID-19. This chain links TRBV6-1 with TRBJ1-5, with D uncertain. The sample was PBMCs or T cells enriched from blood (not recorded which). CDR3 in amino acids: CASSEWRVGQPQHF. Here the CDR3 DNA reads TGTGCCAGCAGTGAATGGCGGGTGGGTCAGCCCCAGCATTTT.